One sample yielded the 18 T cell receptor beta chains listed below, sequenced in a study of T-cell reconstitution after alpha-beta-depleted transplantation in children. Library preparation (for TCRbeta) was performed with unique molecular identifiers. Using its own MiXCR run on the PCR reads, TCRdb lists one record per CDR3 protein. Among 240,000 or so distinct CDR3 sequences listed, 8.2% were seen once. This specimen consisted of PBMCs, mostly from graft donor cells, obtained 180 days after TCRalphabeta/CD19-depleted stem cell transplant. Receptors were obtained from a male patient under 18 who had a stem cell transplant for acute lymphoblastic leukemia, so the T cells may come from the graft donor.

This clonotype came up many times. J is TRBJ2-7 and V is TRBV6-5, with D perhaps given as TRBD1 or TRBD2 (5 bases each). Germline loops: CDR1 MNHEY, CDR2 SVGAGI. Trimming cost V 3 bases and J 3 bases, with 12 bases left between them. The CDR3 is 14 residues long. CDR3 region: CASSYNRGFYEQYF. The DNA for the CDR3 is TGTGCCAGCAGTTATAACCGGGGCTTCTACGAGCAGTACTTC.

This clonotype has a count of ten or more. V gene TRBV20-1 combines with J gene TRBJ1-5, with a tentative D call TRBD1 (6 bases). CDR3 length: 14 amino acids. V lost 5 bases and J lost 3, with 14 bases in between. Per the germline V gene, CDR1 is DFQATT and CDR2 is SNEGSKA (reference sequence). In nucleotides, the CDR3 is TGCAGTGCTCTCAGGGAGGGGGACAATCAGCCCCAGCATTTT. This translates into CSALREGDNQPQHF.

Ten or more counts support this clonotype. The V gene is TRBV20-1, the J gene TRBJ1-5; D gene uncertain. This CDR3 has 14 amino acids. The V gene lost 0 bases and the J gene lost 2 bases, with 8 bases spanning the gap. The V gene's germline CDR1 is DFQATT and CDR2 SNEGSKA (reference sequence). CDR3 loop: CSARDQRGNQPQHF. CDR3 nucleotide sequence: TGCAGTGCTAGAGATCAAAGGGGCAATCAGCCCCAGCATTTT.

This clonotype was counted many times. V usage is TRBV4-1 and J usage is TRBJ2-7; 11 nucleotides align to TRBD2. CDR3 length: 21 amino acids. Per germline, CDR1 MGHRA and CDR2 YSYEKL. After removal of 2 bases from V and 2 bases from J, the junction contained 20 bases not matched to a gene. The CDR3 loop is CASSQRAPTSGGPTGTYEQYF. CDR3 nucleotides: TGCGCCAGCAGCCAAAGGGCCCCAACTAGCGGGGGACCCACAGGGACCTACGAGCAGTACTTC.

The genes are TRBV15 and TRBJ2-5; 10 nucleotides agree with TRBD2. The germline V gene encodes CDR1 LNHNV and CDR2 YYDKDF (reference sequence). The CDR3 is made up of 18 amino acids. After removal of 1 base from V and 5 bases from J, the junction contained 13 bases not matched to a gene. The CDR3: CATSRGGLSGRTGETQYF. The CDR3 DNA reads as TGTGCCACCAGCAGAGGAGGGCTTAGCGGGAGGACGGGGGAGACCCAGTACTTC. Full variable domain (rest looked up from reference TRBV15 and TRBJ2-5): DAMVIQNPRYQVTQFGKPVTLSCSQTLNHNVMYWYQQKSSQAPKLLFHYYDKDFNNEADTPDNFQSRRPNTSFCFLDIRSPGLGDTAMYLCATSRGGLSGRTGETQYFGPGTRLLVL.

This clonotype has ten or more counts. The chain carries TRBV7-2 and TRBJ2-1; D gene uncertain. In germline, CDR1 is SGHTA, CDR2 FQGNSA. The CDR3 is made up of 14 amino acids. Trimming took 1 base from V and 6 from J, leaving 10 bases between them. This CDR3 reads CASSLGQVLNEQFF. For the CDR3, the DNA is TGTGCCAGCAGCTTAGGGCAGGTCCTCAATGAGCAGTTCTTC.

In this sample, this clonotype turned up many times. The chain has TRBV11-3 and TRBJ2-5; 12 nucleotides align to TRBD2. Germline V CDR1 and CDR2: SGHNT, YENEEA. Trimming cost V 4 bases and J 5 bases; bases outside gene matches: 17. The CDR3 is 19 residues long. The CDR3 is CASSSHGLAGSGWAETQYF. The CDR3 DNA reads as TGTGCCAGCAGCTCACATGGACTAGCGGGGTCGGGTTGGGCGGAGACCCAGTACTTC.

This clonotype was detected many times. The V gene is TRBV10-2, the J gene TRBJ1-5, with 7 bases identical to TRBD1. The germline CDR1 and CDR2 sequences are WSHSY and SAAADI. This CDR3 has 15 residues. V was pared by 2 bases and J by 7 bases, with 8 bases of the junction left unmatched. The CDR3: CASSETTGLKQPQHF. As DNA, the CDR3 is TGCGCCAGCAGTGAGACGACAGGGCTGAAGCAGCCCCAGCATTTT.

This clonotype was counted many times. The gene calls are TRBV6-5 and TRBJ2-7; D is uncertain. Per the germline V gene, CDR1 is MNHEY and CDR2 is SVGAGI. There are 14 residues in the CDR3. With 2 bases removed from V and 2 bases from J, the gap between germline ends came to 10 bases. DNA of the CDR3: TGTGCCAGCAGTTACACCAGACCTCCCTACGAGCAGTACTTC. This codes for CASSYTRPPYEQYF.

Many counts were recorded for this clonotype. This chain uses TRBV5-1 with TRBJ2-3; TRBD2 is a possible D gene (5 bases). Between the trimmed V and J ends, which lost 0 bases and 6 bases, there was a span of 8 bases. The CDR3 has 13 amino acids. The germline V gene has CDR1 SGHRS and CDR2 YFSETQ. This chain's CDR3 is CASSLAERDTQYF. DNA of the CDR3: TGCGCCAGCAGCTTGGCCGAGCGGGATACGCAGTATTTT.

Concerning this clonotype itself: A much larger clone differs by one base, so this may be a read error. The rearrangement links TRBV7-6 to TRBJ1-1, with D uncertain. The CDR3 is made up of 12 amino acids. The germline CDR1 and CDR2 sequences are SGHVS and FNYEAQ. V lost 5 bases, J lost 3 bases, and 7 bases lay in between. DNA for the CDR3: TGTGCCAGCAGCCCCCATTACACTGAAGCTTTCTTT. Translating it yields CASSPHYTEAFF.

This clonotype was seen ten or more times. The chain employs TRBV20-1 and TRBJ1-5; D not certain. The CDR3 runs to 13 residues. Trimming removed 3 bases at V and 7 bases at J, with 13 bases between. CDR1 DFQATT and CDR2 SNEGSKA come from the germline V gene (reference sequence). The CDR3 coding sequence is TGCAGTGCTAGTCCCCCACCCCCGCAGCCCCAGCATTTT. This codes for CSASPPPPQPQHF.

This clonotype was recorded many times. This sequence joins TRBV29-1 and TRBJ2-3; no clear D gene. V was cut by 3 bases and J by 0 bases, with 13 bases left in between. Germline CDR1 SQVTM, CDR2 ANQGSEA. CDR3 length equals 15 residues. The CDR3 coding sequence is TGCAGCGTTGACACTTTTGTGGCTAGCACAGATACGCAGTATTTT. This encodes CSVDTFVASTDTQYF.

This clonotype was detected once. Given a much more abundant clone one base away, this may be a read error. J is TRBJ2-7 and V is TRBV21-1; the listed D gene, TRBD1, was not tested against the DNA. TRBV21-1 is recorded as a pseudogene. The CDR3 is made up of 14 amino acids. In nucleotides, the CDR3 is TGTGCCAGTAAGACGACGGGACCAGGCTACGAGCAGTACTTC. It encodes CASKTTGPGYEQYF.

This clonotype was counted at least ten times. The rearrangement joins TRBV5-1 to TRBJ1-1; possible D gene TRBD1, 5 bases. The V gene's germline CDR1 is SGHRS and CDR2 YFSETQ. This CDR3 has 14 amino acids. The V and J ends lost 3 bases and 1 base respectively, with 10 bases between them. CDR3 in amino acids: CASSYPDRNTEAFF. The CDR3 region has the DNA TGCGCCAGCAGCTACCCTGACAGGAACACTGAAGCTTTCTTT.

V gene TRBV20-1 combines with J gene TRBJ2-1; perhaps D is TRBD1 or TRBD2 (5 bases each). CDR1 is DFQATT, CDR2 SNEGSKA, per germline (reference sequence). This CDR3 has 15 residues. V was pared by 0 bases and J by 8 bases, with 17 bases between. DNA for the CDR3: TGCAGTGCTAGAGATCCGGGGTTGGGGACGGATGAGCAGTTCTTC. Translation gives CSARDPGLGTDEQFF.

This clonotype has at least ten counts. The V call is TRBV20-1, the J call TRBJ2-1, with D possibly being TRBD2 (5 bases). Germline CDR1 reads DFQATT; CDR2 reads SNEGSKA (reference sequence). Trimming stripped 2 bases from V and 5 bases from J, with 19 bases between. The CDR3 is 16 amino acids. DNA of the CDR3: TGCAGTGCTAGACGGGATACGATCTTCCTAGACAATGAGCAGTTCTTC. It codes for CSARRDTIFLDNEQFF.

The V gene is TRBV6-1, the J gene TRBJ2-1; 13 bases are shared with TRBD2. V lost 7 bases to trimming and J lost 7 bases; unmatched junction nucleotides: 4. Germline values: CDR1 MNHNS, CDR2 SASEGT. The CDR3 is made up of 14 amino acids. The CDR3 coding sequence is TGTGCCAGCATGACTAGCGGGGGGAGGAATGAGCAGTTCTTC. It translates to CASMTSGGRNEQFF.